This passage covers 22 T cell receptor beta chains from one sample sequenced in a study of T-cell reconstitution after alpha-beta-depleted transplantation in children. Unique molecular identifiers tagged the TCRbeta library. One entry per CDR3 protein, called by TCRdb with MiXCR from the PCR reads. The sample holds around 500,000 distinct CDR3 sequences, roughly an eighth seen once. The material sequenced was PBMCs from the stem cell graft donor, taken from the stem cell graft. These receptors were taken from a human donor who donated a stem cell graft to a child with combined immunodeficiency.

This clonotype was counted between two and nine times. This chain uses TRBV12-3 or TRBV12-4 with TRBJ1-6; perhaps TRBD1 as D (6 bases). The CDR3 is 15 amino acids. The V and J ends lost 6 bases and 4 bases respectively, with 13 bases between them. The CDR3 loop reads CASSYRDTYNSPLHF. CDR3 bases: TGTGCCAGCAGCTACCGGGACACGTATAATTCACCCCTCCACTTT.

This clonotype was found many times. The V and J genes are TRBV6-1 and TRBJ2-5, with TRBD2 identical over 7 bases. Germline V gene data show CDR1 as MNHNS and CDR2 as SASEGT. The length of the CDR3 is 16 residues. J was trimmed by 5 bases and V by 1 base; bases with no gene match: 10. CDR3 sequence reads: CASSEGFLGGSETQYF. CDR3 in DNA: TGTGCCAGCAGTGAAGGTTTCTTGGGCGGGAGCGAGACCCAGTACTTC.

This clonotype was counted a few times. The chain uses TRBV20-1 and TRBJ2-2, with D hard to call. The CDR3 consists of 13 residues. From germline, CDR1 is DFQATT and CDR2 SNEGSKA (reference sequence). Deletions cut 0 bases from V and 6 bases from J, with 8 bases between. This CDR3 reads CSARDHRAGELFF. The DNA of the CDR3 is TGCAGTGCTAGAGATCATCGAGCCGGGGAGCTGTTTTTT.

This clonotype was recorded at least ten times. The chain links TRBV3-1 to TRBJ2-2; TRBD2 is a possible D gene (5 bases). In germline, CDR1 is LGHDT, CDR2 YNNKEL (reference sequence). This CDR3 has 12 residues. V was trimmed by 1 base and J by 13 bases, leaving 10 bases between them. The CDR3 spells CASSQGGSVLFF. DNA of the CDR3: TGTGCCAGCAGCCAAGGGGGTAGCGTGCTGTTTTTT.

The rearrangement joins TRBV29-1 to TRBJ2-4; 11 nucleotides align to TRBD2. The CDR3 loop spans 16 amino acids. Germline V gives CDR1 SQVTM, CDR2 ANQGSEA. V was clipped by 5 bases and J by 0 bases; unmatched bases: 6. For the CDR3, the DNA is TGCAGCGTTTCACTAGCGGGGGTTCTAGCCAAAAACATTCAGTACTTC. Amino acid sequence: CSVSLAGVLAKNIQYF.

This clonotype appeared a few times. The J gene is TRBJ2-7, the V gene TRBV6-6, with D possibly matching TRBD1 (6 bases). Germline V gene lookup returns CDR1 MNHNY and CDR2 SVGAGI (reference sequence). V was pared by 5 bases and J by 3 bases, with 11 bases between. The CDR3 has 13 residues. The CDR3 here is CASSTGTNYEQYF. The CDR3 DNA reads TGTGCCAGCAGTACCGGGACAAACTACGAGCAGTACTTC.

This clonotype occurred a few times. V gene TRBV7-2 combines with J gene TRBJ1-5, with D perhaps TRBD1 (6 bases). Germline V lookup: CDR1 SGHTA, CDR2 FQGNSA. CDR3 length: 16 amino acids. V was cut by 2 bases and J by 7 bases, with 18 bases left in between. The CDR3 DNA follows: TGTGCCAGCAGCTTATTGGATCGGGCCAGGGGACAGCCCCAGCATTTT. Protein: CASSLLDRARGQPQHF.

The gene calls are TRBV5-1 and TRBJ2-1; TRBD1 matches at 9 bases. J gave up 7 bases and V 2 bases, and 7 bases lay outside the gene matches. Germline CDR1 and CDR2: SGHRS and YFSETQ. The CDR3 runs to 15 residues. CDR3 residues: CASSFTGTGSNEQFF. The CDR3 DNA reads TGCGCCAGCAGCTTCACCGGGACAGGGTCAAATGAGCAGTTCTTC.

In this sample, this clonotype turned up many times. This rearrangement joins TRBV20-1 to TRBJ2-3; 10 bases are shared with TRBD2. The CDR3 is 18 residues long. The J segment lost 0 bases and the V segment lost 5 bases, leaving 14 bases of the junction unmatched. In germline, CDR1 is DFQATT, CDR2 SNEGSKA (reference sequence). The CDR3 protein is CSAGSDLAGDISTDTQYF. CDR3 sequence (DNA): TGCAGTGCTGGATCCGACCTAGCGGGGGATATTAGCACAGATACGCAGTATTTT.

The chain combines TRBV5-1 with TRBJ2-1; D might be TRBD1 (6 bases). V shed 0 bases and J shed 4 bases, with 14 bases lying between them. Germline V lookup: CDR1 SGHRS, CDR2 YFSETQ. The CDR3 contains 16 residues. CDR3 bases: TGCGCCAGCAGCTTGGCCGGGCAGGGGAAATACAATGAGCAGTTCTTC. This sequence encodes CASSLAGQGKYNEQFF. Supplemented by reference TRBV5-1 and TRBJ2-1, the full variable domain reads KAGVTQTPRYLIKTRGQQVTLSCSPISGHRSVSWYQQTPGQGLQFLFEYFSETQRNKGNFPGRFSGRQFSNSRSEMNVSTLELGDSALYLCASSLAGQGKYNEQFFGPGTRLTVL.

This clonotype has at least ten counts. This rearrangement joins TRBV24-1 to TRBJ2-5; 8 bases line up with TRBD2. Germline V lookup: CDR1 KGHDR, CDR2 SFDVKD. The CDR3 consists of 15 residues. V was clipped by 0 bases and J by 5 bases; unmatched bases: 4. CDR3 nucleotides: TGTGCCACCAGTGATTTGTCGGGAGGGAGCGAGACCCAGTACTTC. Protein: CATSDLSGGSETQYF.

The V and J genes are TRBV6-4 and TRBJ1-1, with no clear D. The CDR3 covers 11 residues. The V gene's germline CDR1 is MRHNA and CDR2 SNTAGT. The V end lost 9 bases, the J end lost 3 bases, and 8 bases lay between the germline ends. CDR3 coding DNA: TGTGCCAGTTTTTCGGACACTGAAGCTTTCTTT. The encoded protein is CASFSDTEAFF.

The V gene is TRBV12-3 or TRBV12-4, the J gene TRBJ2-2; D unresolved. V was pared by 7 bases and J by 4 bases, with 16 bases between. The CDR3 is made up of 15 amino acids. The DNA of the CDR3 is TGTGCCAGCACCCCCTCTCCCTCTCGCACCGGGGAGCTGTTTTTT. Translation gives CASTPSPSRTGELFF.

In its sample, this clonotype was seen many times. The chain links TRBV12-3 or TRBV12-4 to TRBJ2-4; 10 bases agree with TRBD1. Trimming removed 6 bases from V and 0 bases from J; junction bases left unmatched: 8. CDR3 length: 17 residues. The CDR3 DNA reads as TGTGCCAGCAGCCCCTATAGGACAGGGGGAGCCAAAAACATTCAGTACTTC. It encodes CASSPYRTGGAKNIQYF.

This clonotype was counted between two and nine times. The chain couples TRBV15 to TRBJ1-1; D remains unclear. V was trimmed by 1 base and J by 4 bases, leaving 13 bases between them. Per the germline V gene, CDR1 is LNHNV and CDR2 is YYDKDF (reference sequence). The length of the CDR3 is 15 residues. The CDR3: CATSRAEAGATEAFF. The CDR3 nucleotides read TGTGCCACCAGCAGAGCGGAAGCAGGAGCCACTGAAGCTTTCTTT.

There are a few counts of this clonotype. The CDR3 loop is CASSESGPLGYGYTF. The CDR3 DNA sequence: TGTGCCAGCAGTGAATCCGGACCGTTAGGCTATGGCTACACCTTC. The chain couples TRBV25-1 to TRBJ1-2; D uncertain. The germline V and J ends were trimmed by 1 base and 4 bases, with 13 bases remaining between them. The CDR3 spans 15 residues. Germline-derived CDR1 and CDR2 are MGHDK and SYGVNS.

The rearrangement joins TRBV7-9 to TRBJ2-7; tentatively, D is TRBD2 (6 bases). Trimming took 5 bases from V and 0 from J, leaving 14 bases between them. The germline gives CDR1 SEHNR, CDR2 FQNEAQ (reference sequence). The CDR3 is 15 amino acids. This CDR3 reads CASSPWTGSSYEQYF. The CDR3 DNA follows: TGTGCCAGCAGCCCGTGGACCGGGAGCTCCTACGAGCAGTACTTC.

This rearrangement joins TRBV5-1 to TRBJ2-7; possibly TRBD1 or TRBD2 for D (6 bases each). The CDR3 totals 16 residues. Deletions cut 0 bases from V and 1 base from J, with 14 bases between. Germline values: CDR1 SGHRS, CDR2 YFSETQ. CDR3 in amino acids: CASSLAGAGGSYEQYF. CDR3 DNA: TGCGCCAGCAGCTTGGCAGGGGCCGGGGGATCCTACGAGCAGTACTTC. The whole variable domain, filled in from reference TRBV5-1 and TRBJ2-7, reads KAGVTQTPRYLIKTRGQQVTLSCSPISGHRSVSWYQQTPGQGLQFLFEYFSETQRNKGNFPGRFSGRQFSNSRSEMNVSTLELGDSALYLCASSLAGAGGSYEQYFGPGTRLTVT.

This clonotype was found a few times. This chain uses TRBV12-3 or TRBV12-4 with TRBJ1-4, with a tentative D call TRBD1 (5 bases). The V end was cut by 5 bases, the J end by 7 bases, with 17 bases between. The CDR3 contains 15 residues. The CDR3 DNA reads TGTGCCAGCAGTCCTGGACTCACTACAGGTGAAAAACTGTTTTTT. This codes for CASSPGLTTGEKLFF.

This clonotype has more than one count but fewer than ten. The gene calls are TRBV20-1 and TRBJ2-2, with D perhaps being TRBD1 or TRBD2 (5 bases each). V was shortened by 1 base and J by 3 bases, with 9 bases between the two germline ends. The CDR3 is 14 residues long. Germline CDR1 reads DFQATT; CDR2 reads SNEGSKA (reference sequence). The CDR3 loop is CSARGREYTGELFF. The CDR3 DNA is TGCAGTGCTAGAGGCAGGGAGTACACCGGGGAGCTGTTTTTT.

This clonotype appeared many times. V is TRBV5-5 and J is TRBJ2-7; D gene ambiguous. Germline loops: CDR1 SGHKS, CDR2 YYEKEE (reference sequence). Trimming removed 0 bases from V and 3 bases from J, with 10 bases in between. The CDR3 has 14 amino acids. The CDR3 DNA reads TGTGCCAGCAGCTTGGATGGCAACAACTACGAGCAGTACTTC. This sequence encodes CASSLDGNNYEQYF.

The chain is built from TRBV15 and TRBJ2-3; 15 nucleotides align to TRBD2. V lost 5 bases to trimming and J lost 6 bases; unmatched junction nucleotides: 6. The germline V gene encodes CDR1 LNHNV and CDR2 YYDKDF (reference sequence). The CDR3 consists of 16 residues. The CDR3 DNA reads TGTGCCACCAGCCCCTGGACTAGCGGGAGGGCCGATACGCAGTATTTT. Amino acids: CATSPWTSGRADTQYF.